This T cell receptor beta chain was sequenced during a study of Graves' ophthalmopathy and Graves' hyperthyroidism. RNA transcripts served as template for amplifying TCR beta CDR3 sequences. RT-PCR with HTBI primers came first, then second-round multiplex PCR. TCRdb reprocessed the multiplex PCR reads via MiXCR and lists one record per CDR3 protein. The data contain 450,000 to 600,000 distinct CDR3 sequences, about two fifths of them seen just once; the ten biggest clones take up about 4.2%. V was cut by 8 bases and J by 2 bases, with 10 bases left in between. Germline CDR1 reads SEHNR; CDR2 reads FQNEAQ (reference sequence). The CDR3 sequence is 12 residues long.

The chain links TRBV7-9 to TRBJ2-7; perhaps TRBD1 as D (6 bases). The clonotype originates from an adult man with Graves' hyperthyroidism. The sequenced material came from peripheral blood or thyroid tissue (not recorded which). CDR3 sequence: CASGYRAYEQYF. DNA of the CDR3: TGTGCCAGCGGCTACAGGGCCTACGAGCAGTACTTC. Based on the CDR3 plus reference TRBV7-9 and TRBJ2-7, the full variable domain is DTGVSQNPRHKITKRGQNVTFRCDPISEHNRLYWYRQTLGQGPEFLTYFQNEAQLEKSRLLSDRFSAERPKGSFSTLEIQRTEQGDSAMYLCASGYRAYEQYFGPGTRLTVT.